The clone carrying this TCR beta chain has more than one count but fewer than ten. Its specificity is unknown. Someone pulled total RNA out of unfractionated whole blood. Trimming removed 6 bases from V and 14 bases from J; junction bases left unmatched: 14. This CDR3 is built from 13 residues. Germline CDR1 and CDR2: MNHEY and SVGEGT. What the library attached to individual cDNA molecules were unique molecular identifiers. In the original processing: A per-sample median of roughly 96,000 TCRs was observed, with a range of roughly 20,000 to 690,600. TCRdb re-called the 5' RACE reads with MiXCR, one entry per CDR3 protein. V and J calls and clone size were set by TCRdb, not the authors. The sample lists 110,000 or so distinct CDR3 sequences; approximately 20% were seen once. These data come from a study of human T cells and chemical hapten exposure. As for the study in general: Variability of per-sample TCR yields stemmed mainly from small differences in pooled library volume.

Whole-study findings and limits: DPC sensitization left the count of TCRs above 1 in 1000 unchanged.

This TCR was sampled from a human donor in good health. The V call is TRBV6-2 or TRBV6-3, the J call TRBJ2-3, with TRBD2 matching 7 bases. The CDR3, as DNA: TGTGCCAGCAGCCAGGGACGACCAGAGCGGGGGTATTTT. Translating gives CASSQGRPERGYF.